A single sample gave rise to the 3 T cell receptor beta chains below, sequenced in a study of T cell responses to AZD1222 COVID-19 vaccine. The repertoire was sequenced with immunoSEQ multiplex PCR; TCRdb's copy has only in-frame clones and lacks some. The repertoire holds roughly 180,000 clones, with approximately 90% as singletons. The source was peripheral blood, collected on day 0 of AZD1222 vaccination. Receptors originate from an adult in good health.

This clone was counted once. V gene TRBV9 combines with J gene TRBJ2-7; tentative D call: TRBD2 (6 bases). Germline values: CDR1 SGDLS, CDR2 YYNGEE. V was shortened by 3 bases and J by 5 bases, with 21 bases between the two germline ends. The CDR3 is made up of 16 amino acids. The CDR3 spells CASSEWGTANLDEQYF. CDR3 bases: TGTGCCAGCAGCGAGTGGGGGACTGCTAATTTGGACGAGCAGTACTTC. Complete variable domain (other parts from reference TRBV9 and TRBJ2-7): DSGVTQTPKHLITATGQRVTLRCSPRSGDLSVYWYQQSLDQGLQFLIQYYNGEERAKGNILERFSAQQFPDLHSELNLSSLELGDSALYFCASSEWGTANLDEQYFGPGTRLTVT.

This sequence joins TRBV7-9 and TRBJ1-4; D unclear. V lost 3 bases and J 12 bases, leaving 20 bases between the germline ends. Germline V lookup: CDR1 SEHNR, CDR2 FQNEAQ (reference sequence). The CDR3 runs to 15 residues. The CDR3 DNA follows: TGTGCCAGCAGCTTTAATGTCGGGGTGGGAAGTCAACTGTTTTTT. Translation gives CASSFNVGVGSQLFF. The full variable domain, with the rest looked up from reference TRBV7-9 and TRBJ1-4, is DTGVSQNPRHKITKRGQNVTFRCDPISEHNRLYWYRQTLGQGPEFLTYFQNEAQLEKSRLLSDRFSAERPKGSFSTLEIQRTEQGDSAMYLCASSFNVGVGSQLFFGSGTQLSVL.

The chain combines TRBV6-6 with TRBJ2-4, with 8 bases fitting TRBD2. Germline lookup yields CDR1 MNHNY and CDR2 SVGAGI (reference sequence). V lost 7 bases and J lost 4; bases outside the gene matches: 9. This CDR3 is built from 15 residues. CDR3 sequence: CASTQAGVAKNIQYF. As DNA, the CDR3 is TGTGCCAGCACCCAAGCGGGAGTGGCTAAAAACATTCAGTACTTC.